A selection of T cell receptor beta chains follows, all from one sample in a study of blood T cell repertoires in COVID-19. TCRdb's copy holds only in-frame clones and misses some; the assay was immunoSEQ multiplex PCR. The repertoire consists of approximately 120,000 clones, with about 87% occurring once and the leading ten covering about 6.6%. The sample consisted of peripheral blood. These receptors were taken from a woman in her forties or fifties with acute or convalescent COVID-19. Both conserved end residues are trimmed from each CDR3.

V gene	CDR3 protein
TRBV21-1	ASSKAQRQGYLH
TRBV3-1/TRBV3-2	ASSQDVLQVGYNSPLH
TRBV18	ASSPTRDTQY
TRBV6-6	ASSRHTTLAGGEGETQY
TRBV9	ASSVGGTGVLSSPLH
TRBV2	ASSEQGAGYGYT
TRBV4-1	ASSQVDRVVNTEAF
TRBV30	AWSGGGSEPQH
TRBV19	ASSIFAGTGANVLT
TRBV18	ASSPGTGIADTQY
TRBV6-2/TRBV6-3	ASSYGGGPDH
TRBV12-5	ASGLEWDRNQPQH
TRBV15	ATSRRGSGTGYGYT
TRBV27	ASSLGGNSYNEQF
TRBV7-3	ASSSLPGQTYS
TRBV3-1/TRBV3-2	ASGTKNIQY
TRBV5-4	ASSLGWSPNNSPLH
TRBV18	ASSNSRGSGRDTIY
TRBV27	ASNPGTGGRTEAF
TRBV18	ASSPEGSGNTIY
TRBV28	ASLPGRTYNSPLH
TRBV5-6	ASMSGALSPLH
TRBV12-3/TRBV12-4	ASSQFNQPQH
TRBV24-1	ATSDLGGTTDTQY
TRBV24-1	ATSDPGSNQPQH
TRBV18	ASSLGQGLTEAF
TRBV3-1/TRBV3-2	ASSQVGQGGKAF
TRBV5-1	ASSTLTGGKNTEAF
TRBV28	ASSVQGAEAF
TRBV9	ASSLLTGDTEAF
TRBV18	ASSINRGSYEQY